This passage covers 18 T cell receptor beta chains from one sample sequenced in a study of PD-1 blockade in mismatch repair-deficient tumors (TCRdb year 2017). Library preparation was by the immunoSEQ multiplex PCR assay. Held by TCRdb, this immuneACCESS table contains in-frame sequences only and omits some clones. Under half of the omission traces to an unresolved V gene where checked; the cause of the rest is unknown. This sample holds roughly 38,000 clones; approximately 80% were observed only once. Approximately 0.98% of the sample belongs to the ten largest clones. The sequencing here drew on PBMCs, taken roughly 39 weeks after starting pembrolizumab. The receptors derive from an adult with mismatch repair-deficient cancer.

The chain joins TRBV7-2 to TRBJ2-7; the D gene is possibly TRBD2 (5 bases). Germline V gives CDR1 SGHTA, CDR2 FQGNSA. Trimming pared 5 bases from V and 2 bases from J, leaving 13 bases between. The CDR3 spans 14 residues. The DNA of the CDR3 is TGTGCCAGCAGCCCCCGGGGTAGGACCTACGAGCAGTACTTC. It specifies CASSPRGRTYEQYF.

This chain joins TRBV5-1 and TRBJ2-1; weak D call: TRBD1 (6 bases). Germline lookup yields CDR1 SGHRS and CDR2 YFSETQ. The CDR3 contains 15 residues. V lost 2 bases and J 6 bases, leaving 15 bases between the germline ends. The CDR3 nucleotides read TGCGCCAGCAGCTTCCCTACGGACAGCCCCAATGAGCAGTTCTTC. Translated: CASSFPTDSPNEQFF. Together with reference TRBV5-1 and TRBJ2-1, the CDR3 gives the full variable domain: KAGVTQTPRYLIKTRGQQVTLSCSPISGHRSVSWYQQTPGQGLQFLFEYFSETQRNKGNFPGRFSGRQFSNSRSEMNVSTLELGDSALYLCASSFPTDSPNEQFFGPGTRLTVL.

The CDR3 protein is CASSWRGASGSSEQYF. The CDR3 DNA is TGTGCCAGCAGCTGGCGTGGTGCTAGCGGGAGCTCCGAGCAGTACTTC. The chain has TRBV11-3 and TRBJ2-7; 10 positions agree with TRBD2. Germline V gene sequence: CDR1 SGHNT, CDR2 YENEEA. V dropped 4 bases and J dropped 6; count of bases not matched to a gene: 12. This CDR3 comprises 16 residues.

The CDR3 bases are TGTGCCAGCAGTGACTCGATGGACGGAGCGGGGGCTTTCTTT. Protein: CASSDSMDGAGAFF. V usage is TRBV6-4 and J usage is TRBJ1-1; no reliable D call. From germline, CDR1 is MRHNA and CDR2 SNTAGT. With 0 bases removed from V and 11 bases from J, the gap between germline ends came to 16 bases. CDR3 length: 14 residues.

J is TRBJ1-2 and V is TRBV28, with D uncertain. V was cut by 3 bases and J by 4 bases, with 6 bases left in between. CDR3 length equals 12 residues. Germline V CDR1 and CDR2: MDHEN, SYDVKM. CDR3 amino acids: CASSLGAYGYTF. CDR3 nucleotide sequence: TGTGCCAGCAGTTTGGGAGCCTATGGCTACACCTTC.

This clone was detected only once. The chain joins TRBV5-4 to TRBJ2-1; 13 positions agree with TRBD2. Germline loops: CDR1 SGHNT, CDR2 YYREEE (reference sequence). Trimming at V came to 4 bases and at J to 12 bases, leaving 10 bases not matched to a gene. The CDR3 extends over 15 amino acids. This chain's CDR3 is CASSQTSGRIQGQFF. CDR3 bases: TGTGCCAGCAGCCAGACTAGCGGGAGGATCCAAGGGCAGTTCTTC.

The V gene is TRBV7-2, the J gene TRBJ2-5; 11 nucleotides line up with TRBD2. V trimming: 3 bases; J trimming: 4 bases; junction bases outside the gene matches: 4. This CDR3 has 15 residues. Germline V CDR1 and CDR2: SGHTA, FQGNSA. CDR3 DNA sequence: TGTGCCAGCAGCTTTGGACTAGCGGGTGGAGAGACCCAGTACTTC. It encodes CASSFGLAGGETQYF.

CDR3 sequence: CATSASGSIETQYF. Here the CDR3 DNA reads TGTGCCACGTCTGCTAGCGGGAGTATAGAGACCCAGTACTTC. The J gene is TRBJ2-5, the V gene TRBV6-5, with 10 bases identical to TRBD2. The germline gives CDR1 MNHEY, CDR2 SVGAGI. The CDR3 loop spans 14 amino acids. V trimming: 10 bases; J trimming: 4 bases; junction bases outside the gene matches: 9.

This clone was counted a few times. The rearrangement links TRBV2 to TRBJ1-5; the D gene is possibly TRBD1 (6 bases). Trimming cost V 0 bases and J 8 bases, with 17 bases left between them. CDR1 and CDR2 (germline): SNHLY, FYNNEI. This CDR3 contains 16 residues. The CDR3 loop reads CASSEASSGAGKPQHF. The CDR3 DNA reads TGTGCCAGCAGTGAAGCGTCTTCAGGGGCCGGAAAGCCCCAGCATTTT. The full variable domain, its missing parts supplied by reference TRBV2 and TRBJ1-5, is EPEVTQTPSHQVTQMGQEVILRCVPISNHLYFYWYRQILGQKVEFLVSFYNNEISEKSEIFDDQFSVERPDGSNFTLKIRSTKLEDSAMYFCASSEASSGAGKPQHFGDGTRLSIL.

The chain combines TRBV9 with TRBJ2-1; TRBD2 aligns across 7 bases. The CDR3 spans 14 residues. V lost 1 base, J lost 6 bases, and 4 bases stayed unmatched. Germline CDR1 and CDR2: SGDLS and YYNGEE. CDR3: CASSVQLAINEQFF. DNA of the CDR3: TGTGCCAGCAGCGTACAACTAGCGATCAATGAGCAGTTCTTC.

This chain uses TRBV27 with TRBJ2-2; the match to TRBD2 covers 15 bases. This CDR3 region has 20 residues. The germline gives CDR1 MNHEY, CDR2 SMNVEV (reference sequence). Trimming removed 2 bases from V and 6 bases from J; junction bases left unmatched: 13. CDR3 DNA: TGTGCCAGCAGTTTACACGGACCGGGACTAGCGGGAGGCCCTCCCGGGGAGCTGTTTTTT. It specifies CASSLHGPGLAGGPPGELFF.

This clone turned up a few times. J is TRBJ2-7 and V is TRBV19; 9 bases line up with TRBD2. Trimming took 6 bases from V and 1 from J; bases not matched to a gene: 16. The CDR3 has 18 amino acids. Germline V gene sequence: CDR1 LNHDA, CDR2 SQIVND (reference sequence). CDR3 bases: TGTGCCAGTAGCTGGAGGGCTAGCGGGATTTACTCATCCTACGAGCAGTACTTC. Encoded protein: CASSWRASGIYSSYEQYF.

This chain joins TRBV6-1 and TRBJ1-1, with 10 bases identical to TRBD1. The CDR3 has 14 amino acids. Germline CDR1 and CDR2: MNHNS and SASEGT. J was trimmed by 3 bases and V by 4 bases; bases with no gene match: 2. CDR3 sequence (DNA): TGTGCCAGCAGTGGGGACAGGGGATACACTGAAGCTTTCTTT. This encodes CASSGDRGYTEAFF.

This chain links TRBV28 with TRBJ2-3; TRBD2 might be the D (6 bases). V was trimmed by 3 bases and J by 0 bases, leaving 13 bases between them. The length of the CDR3 is 16 residues. Germline V gene data show CDR1 as MDHEN and CDR2 as SYDVKM. This CDR3 reads CASSFGLAKSTDTQYF. In nucleotides, the CDR3 is TGTGCCAGCAGTTTCGGGCTAGCGAAAAGCACAGATACGCAGTATTTT.

The chain links TRBV11-3 to TRBJ2-3; 7 bases are a match to TRBD2. This CDR3 spans 17 amino acids. V lost 1 base, J lost 2 bases, and 9 bases stayed unmatched. Germline V CDR1 and CDR2: SGHNT, YENEEA. Written as DNA, the CDR3 is TGTGCCAGCAGCTTAGGGGGTGCGGGGGAACCCACAGATACGCAGTATTTT. As protein: CASSLGGAGEPTDTQYF.

CDR3 region: CASTKTGGYNEQFF. The CDR3 nucleotides are TGTGCCAGTACCAAGACAGGGGGCTACAATGAGCAGTTCTTC. The chain has TRBV9 and TRBJ2-1; 9 nucleotides agree with TRBD1. This CDR3 has 14 residues. V shed 8 bases, J shed 3 bases, and the junction held 6 bases outside the gene matches. Germline V gene data show CDR1 as SGDLS and CDR2 as YYNGEE.

The chain couples TRBV27 to TRBJ2-7; 8 nucleotides align to TRBD1. J was trimmed by 4 bases and V by 5 bases; bases with no gene match: 4. Germline lookup yields CDR1 MNHEY and CDR2 SMNVEV (reference sequence). The CDR3 runs 13 residues. CDR3 nucleotides: TGTGCCAGCAGTAGGACAGGGAGATACGAGCAGTACTTC. Protein product: CASSRTGRYEQYF.

The J gene is TRBJ2-3, the V gene TRBV27; weak D call: TRBD2 (5 bases). Deletions cut 6 bases from V and 2 bases from J, with 15 bases between. CDR1 is MNHEY, CDR2 SMNVEV, per germline (reference sequence). The CDR3 contains 15 residues. The CDR3 DNA is TGTGCCAGCAGGCTTATAGCGTCCCACACAGATACGCAGTATTTT. Its translation: CASRLIASHTDTQYF.